What follows are 10 T cell receptor beta chains derived from one specimen sequenced in a study of blood T cells in healthy people across ages (dated by TCRdb to the mid-2010s). The library was made by 5' RACE. This sample was sequenced with an Illumina HiSeq 2500. A second PCR of roughly 6 to 12 cycles was performed with a sample-barcoded 5' primer and a J-beta primer mix. The raw public data were reprocessed by TCRdb itself: fastp quality trimming at Q25, MiXCR clonotype calling, in-frame beta chains only. Rows are unified per CDR3 protein, each entry keeping the most common DNA and genes. This sample gives hundreds of thousands of distinct CDR3 sequences in total; around half of them show up just once. Under 35% of the sample is held by the ten biggest clonotypes. Material for sequencing was blood. The receptors derive from an older woman in good health.

The chain carries TRBV2 and TRBJ1-2, with D possibly TRBD1 on 6 matching bases. CDR3 size: 13 residues. V lost 8 bases to trimming and J lost 7 bases, with 17 bases between them. Looked up from germline, CDR1 is SNHLY and CDR2 is FYNNEI. CDR3 in amino acids: CASVGRGRGGYTF. For the CDR3, the DNA is TGTGCCAGCGTAGGCAGGGGAAGGGGTGGCTACACCTTC.

There are a few counts of this clonotype. The CDR3 bases are TGTGCCAGCAGGACGGGACAGGCTACCTACGAGCAGTACTTC. Its translation: CASRTGQATYEQYF. This rearrangement joins TRBV27 to TRBJ2-7; TRBD1 matches at 8 bases. Looked up from germline, CDR1 is MNHEY and CDR2 is SMNVEV (reference sequence). This CDR3 is 14 amino acids long. Unmatched junction bases numbered 6, after V lost 6 bases and J lost 2 bases.

CDR3 sequence: CASSLAGGLKNEQFF. DNA for the CDR3: TGTGCCAGCAGTTTGGCAGGGGGCCTAAAAAATGAGCAGTTCTTC. The chain couples TRBV12-3 or TRBV12-4 to TRBJ2-1; 8 bases map to TRBD1. V gave up 3 bases and J gave up 7 bases; unmatched junction bases: 8. The CDR3 covers 15 residues.

CDR3 DNA: TGTGCCAGCAGCTTAATGGGGGCGCGTCTAGCGGGAGCTAGAAATGAGCAGTACTTC. Amino acids: CASSLMGARLAGARNEQYF. This sequence joins TRBV7-2 and TRBJ2-7; 10 nucleotides line up with TRBD2. The CDR3 covers 19 residues. The V gene end was trimmed by 2 bases and the J gene end by 7 bases; junction bases not matched to a gene: 20. The germline CDR1 and CDR2 sequences are SGHTA and FQGNSA.

This clonotype was recorded only once. A much larger clone sits a single nucleotide away, making a read error possible. The gene calls are TRBV29-1 and TRBJ1-2; 7 bases align to TRBD1. The CDR3 has 14 residues. The V gene's germline CDR1 is SQVTM and CDR2 ANQGSEA. This chain's CDR3 is CNVEDGDRIYGYTF. The CDR3, as DNA: TGCAACGTTGAAGATGGGGACAGAATCTATGGCTACACCTTC.

This clonotype was seen once. The chain couples TRBV5-4 to TRBJ1-2; 7 nucleotides agree with TRBD1. This CDR3 spans 15 amino acids. The germline CDR1 and CDR2 sequences are SGHNT and YYREEE (reference sequence). V lost 3 bases, J lost 9 bases, and 14 bases stayed unmatched. The CDR3 region has the DNA TGTGCCAGCAGCTCTTACGGGACAGATAGACGGAGCTACACCTTC. It codes for CASSSYGTDRRSYTF.

This clonotype was found a few times. The J gene is TRBJ1-2, the V gene TRBV4-2, with TRBD1 as a possible D gene (5 bases). V was pared by 4 bases and J by 8 bases, with 14 bases between. The germline CDR1 and CDR2 sequences are LGHNA and YNFKEQ. The CDR3 has 13 amino acids. CDR3 nucleotide sequence: TGTGCCAGCAGCCCAGGGACTCTCCGGGGCTACACCTTC. Amino acid sequence: CASSPGTLRGYTF.

This clonotype has just a few counts. This chain joins TRBV28 and TRBJ2-5; weak D call: TRBD2 (5 bases). This CDR3 is built from 15 residues. Germline V lookup: CDR1 MDHEN, CDR2 SYDVKM. The V gene lost 2 bases and the J gene lost 4 bases, with 14 bases spanning the gap. The CDR3 sequence is CASSLTPLGGETQYF. CDR3 bases: TGTGCCAGCAGTTTAACCCCCCTAGGAGGAGAGACCCAGTACTTC. Full variable domain (missing parts from reference TRBV28 and TRBJ2-5): DVKVTQSSRYLVKRTGEKVFLECVQDMDHENMFWYRQDPGLGLRLIYFSYDVKMKEKGDIPEGYSVSREKKERFSLILESASTNQTSMYLCASSLTPLGGETQYFGPGTRLLVL.

This clonotype was counted ten times or more. This chain uses TRBV7-9 with TRBJ2-3; 12 positions match TRBD2. Germline V gives CDR1 SEHNR, CDR2 FQNEAQ (reference sequence). This CDR3 has 16 amino acids. The junction had 5 bases not matched to a gene; V was cut back by 6 bases and J by 1 base. The CDR3 sequence is CASRTSGRWGTDTQYF. CDR3 DNA: TGTGCCAGCAGGACTAGCGGGAGATGGGGCACAGATACGCAGTATTTT.

This clonotype showed up just a few times. The J gene is TRBJ1-1, the V gene TRBV12-3 or TRBV12-4, with 8 bases fitting TRBD1. CDR3 length equals 14 residues. V gave up 10 bases and J gave up 0 bases; unmatched junction bases: 7. In DNA form, the CDR3 reads TGTGCCACCCGGACGGACAGGGTGAACACTGAAGCTTTCTTT. This sequence encodes CATRTDRVNTEAFF.